This T cell receptor beta chain was captured in a study of blood T cell repertoires in COVID-19. Sequenced by immunoSEQ multiplex PCR; TCRdb stores in-frame clones only, minus some. The profile shows 150,000 to 180,000 clones, approximately 86% of them singletons. The specimen sequenced was peripheral blood. The TCR was taken from a man between 60 and 70 years old with COVID-19, enrolled during active disease.

CDR3 protein: CASGRAGLETQYF. The DNA for the CDR3 is TGTGCCAGCGGACGAGCAGGGTTAGAGACCCAGTACTTC. The rearrangement links TRBV28 to TRBJ2-5; maybe TRBD1 (5 bases). Trimming removed 8 bases at V and 4 bases at J, with 14 bases between. The CDR3 is 13 amino acids. The V gene's germline CDR1 is MDHEN and CDR2 SYDVKM.